This record covers a single TCR beta chain. This sample is part of a study of T cell changes during pregnancy in multiple sclerosis. This CDR3 is built from 13 residues. Looked up from germline, CDR1 is LNHDA and CDR2 is SQIVND (reference sequence). V was pared by 10 bases and J by 6 bases, with 8 bases of the junction left unmatched. Generated by immunoSEQ multiplex PCR, the TCRdb table keeps only in-frame clones and is missing some. The data show more than 40,000 clones, about 92% seen once. The clonotype comes from a female donor with multiple sclerosis, enrolled in a pregnancy study. The source material was CD4+ T cells from peripheral blood mononuclear cells, sampled in the third trimester of pregnancy. The gene calls are TRBV19 and TRBJ1-4; 7 bases agree with TRBD1. The CDR3 DNA reads TGTGCCACTGGACAGGACCATTATGAAAAACTGTTTTTT. Residues: CATGQDHYEKLFF.